Following are 20 T cell receptor beta chains from one sample sequenced in a study of radiation and T cells in renal cell carcinoma. Profiled with immunoSEQ multiplex PCR; TCRdb holds only in-frame clones, not every one. The sample lists tens of thousands of clones; about 86% were seen once. Time point noted: blood 2 weeks post-SBRT. Stated treatment: 15 Gy SBRT to primary tumor, nephrectomy 4 weeks later. The sequences come from blood, collected from a patient whose treatment included radiotherapy and nephrectomy. Receptors were obtained from a woman aged 45-59 years with renal cell carcinoma.

This clone was detected only once. The rearrangement joins TRBV27 to TRBJ2-3; TRBD2 matches at 7 bases. Germline CDR1 and CDR2: MNHEY and SMNVEV (reference sequence). This CDR3 spans 16 amino acids. V gave up 5 bases and J gave up 0 bases; unmatched junction bases: 8. In nucleotides, the CDR3 is TGTGCCAGCAGTGAGCCAAGCGGGGCTAGCACAGATACGCAGTATTTT. Its protein is CASSEPSGASTDTQYF.

The rearrangement links TRBV27 to TRBJ2-2; no clear D. The CDR3 extends over 13 amino acids. Germline lookup yields CDR1 MNHEY and CDR2 SMNVEV (reference sequence). V was pared by 6 bases and J by 3 bases, with 8 bases between. The CDR3 reads CASSLEHTGELFF. The CDR3 nucleotides read TGTGCCAGCAGCCTGGAACACACCGGGGAGCTGTTTTTT.

The rearrangement links TRBV6-1 to TRBJ1-5, with D unclear. Germline lookup yields CDR1 MNHNS and CDR2 SASEGT. The ends were cut back, 8 bases at V and 5 bases at J, with 13 bases in the middle. This CDR3 has 13 residues. The DNA of the CDR3 is TGTGCCAGCTCCCTCCTCGGGGATCAGCCCCAGCATTTT. Its protein is CASSLLGDQPQHF.

The V call is TRBV27, the J call TRBJ1-2; D gene ambiguous. Between the trimmed V and J ends, which lost 4 bases and 2 bases, there was a span of 8 bases. The CDR3 length is 13 residues. The germline CDR1 and CDR2 sequences are MNHEY and SMNVEV (reference sequence). The DNA of the CDR3 is TGTGCCAGCAGTTCCGCTGAAAACTATGGCTACACCTTC. It codes for CASSSAENYGYTF.

The chain couples TRBV10-3 to TRBJ1-3, with a tentative D call TRBD1 (6 bases). The CDR3 is made up of 15 amino acids. Trimming removed 3 bases from V and 4 bases from J, with 13 bases in between. Germline CDR1 reads ENHRY; CDR2 reads SYGVKD. The CDR3 DNA reads as TGTGCCATCAGTGATACAGGGATTTCAGGAAACACCATATATTTT. It yields the protein CAISDTGISGNTIYF.

This clone occurred once. This rearrangement joins TRBV9 to TRBJ2-1; D unclear. There are 15 residues in the CDR3. The V gene's germline CDR1 is SGDLS and CDR2 YYNGEE. With 0 bases removed from V and 0 bases from J, the gap between germline ends came to 7 bases. The DNA of the CDR3 is TGTGCCAGCAGCGTAGGGACCTACTCCTACAATGAGCAGTTCTTC. It translates to CASSVGTYSYNEQFF.

The chain combines TRBV4-3 with TRBJ2-7, with 11 nucleotides matching TRBD1. Germline CDR1 is LGHNA and CDR2 is YSLEER. This CDR3 has 17 residues. Trimming took 2 bases from V and 4 from J; bases not matched to a gene: 10. The CDR3 DNA reads as TGCGCCAGCAGCCAAAACCCCGGAGGACAGGGGGCGTACGAGCAGTACTTC. Amino acids: CASSQNPGGQGAYEQYF.

V is TRBV27 and J is TRBJ1-1, with no clear D. The V gene's germline CDR1 is MNHEY and CDR2 SMNVEV (reference sequence). The CDR3 is 13 residues long. With 10 bases removed from V and 5 bases from J, the gap between germline ends came to 17 bases. The CDR3 loop reads CANRTDELTEAFF. The CDR3 DNA follows: TGTGCCAACCGGACGGATGAGTTAACTGAAGCTTTCTTT.

The CDR3 is CASSEDRQETQYF. In DNA form, the CDR3 reads TGCGCCAGCAGCGAGGACAGGCAAGAGACCCAGTACTTC. V and J are TRBV5-1 and TRBJ2-5; 7 bases agree with TRBD1. In germline, CDR1 is SGHRS, CDR2 YFSETQ. The length of the CDR3 is 13 residues. After removal of 4 bases from V and 2 bases from J, the junction contained 2 bases not matched to a gene.

This clone was seen just once. The same CDR3 arises from other DNA sequences in this sample as well. DNA for the CDR3: TGTGCCAGCAGTCCAGGTACAGGGGGTAACCGCTACGAGCAGTACTTC. As protein: CASSPGTGGNRYEQYF. The chain recombines TRBV11-2 with TRBJ2-7; 8 bases agree with TRBD1. CDR3 length: 16 amino acids. Losses at the gene ends were 6 bases for V and 3 bases for J; bases not matched to a gene: 13. The germline V gene has CDR1 SGHAT and CDR2 FQNNGV.

This rearrangement joins TRBV15 to TRBJ2-2; tentative D call: TRBD2 (5 bases). The CDR3 spans 15 residues. V shed 0 bases and J shed 6 bases, with 11 bases lying between them. Germline CDR1 reads LNHNV; CDR2 reads YYDKDF (reference sequence). CDR3 sequence: CATSRERTLSGELFF. The CDR3 DNA reads as TGTGCCACCAGCAGAGAACGGACTCTATCCGGGGAGCTGTTTTTT.

This chain uses TRBV6-5 with TRBJ2-1; unclear D gene. Germline lookup yields CDR1 MNHEY and CDR2 SVGAGI. This CDR3 contains 14 residues. The V end was cut by 4 bases, the J end by 1 base, with 8 bases between. CDR3 residues: CASSSDHSYNEQFF. CDR3 coding DNA: TGTGCCAGCAGTTCGGACCATTCCTACAATGAGCAGTTCTTC.

The J gene is TRBJ2-2, the V gene TRBV19; D may be TRBD2 (5 bases). The CDR3 has 14 amino acids. Trimming stripped 3 bases from V and 0 bases from J, with 5 bases between. CDR1 and CDR2 from the germline V gene are LNHDA and SQIVND (reference sequence). CDR3 sequence reads: CASSMTTNTGELFF. In DNA form, the CDR3 reads TGTGCCAGTAGTATGACTACGAACACCGGGGAGCTGTTTTTT.

This clone was observed a handful of times. The J gene is TRBJ2-1, the V gene TRBV10-1, with D tentatively TRBD1 or TRBD2 (6 bases each). The CDR3 is made up of 16 amino acids. Per germline, CDR1 WNHNN and CDR2 SYGVQD (reference sequence). Trimming pared 0 bases from V and 8 bases from J, leaving 17 bases between. The CDR3 DNA is TGCGCCAGCAGTGAGTCGGAAGAGGGGGGCAGTGATGAGCAGTTCTTC. Translating it yields CASSESEEGGSDEQFF.

This sequence joins TRBV10-3 and TRBJ1-2; D is ambiguous. The length of the CDR3 is 11 residues. Trimming removed 4 bases from V and 6 bases from J, with 6 bases in between. Germline-derived CDR1 and CDR2 are ENHRY and SYGVKD. CDR3 bases: TGTGCCATCAGTGGAACGGATGGCTACACCTTC. Encoded protein: CAISGTDGYTF.

V gene TRBV5-1 combines with J gene TRBJ2-7; 8 positions match TRBD1. After removal of 0 bases from V and 9 bases from J, the junction contained 11 bases not matched to a gene. In germline, CDR1 is SGHRS, CDR2 YFSETQ. CDR3 length equals 15 residues. CDR3 loop: CASSLAGAGGNLQYF. CDR3 DNA: TGCGCCAGCAGCTTGGCTGGGGCAGGGGGCAATCTGCAGTACTTC. The complete variable domain, with remaining parts taken from reference TRBV5-1 and TRBJ2-7, reads KAGVTQTPRYLIKTRGQQVTLSCSPISGHRSVSWYQQTPGQGLQFLFEYFSETQRNKGNFPGRFSGRQFSNSRSEMNVSTLELGDSALYLCASSLAGAGGNLQYFGPGTRLTVT.

V gene TRBV27 combines with J gene TRBJ1-6; D is unresolved. V was shortened by 0 bases and J by 5 bases, with 8 bases between the two germline ends. Germline-derived CDR1 and CDR2 are MNHEY and SMNVEV (reference sequence). The CDR3 runs to 15 residues. The CDR3 protein is CASSLSGIDNSPLHF. DNA for the CDR3: TGTGCCAGCAGTTTATCGGGAATTGATAATTCACCCCTCCACTTT.

The chain recombines TRBV4-3 with TRBJ1-1, with D perhaps matching TRBD1 (5 bases). This CDR3 contains 14 residues. The germline CDR1 and CDR2 sequences are LGHNA and YSLEER. Trimming pared 4 bases from V and 4 bases from J, leaving 13 bases between. Here the CDR3 DNA reads TGCGCCAGCAGCCCAGGGTCGGGGGGCACTGAAGCTTTCTTT. Translating gives CASSPGSGGTEAFF.

V and J are TRBV7-9 and TRBJ2-5, with D possibly called TRBD1 or TRBD2 (5 bases each). Germline CDR1 reads SEHNR; CDR2 reads FQNEAQ (reference sequence). Trimming stripped 1 base from V and 1 base from J, with 10 bases between. This CDR3 contains 15 residues. CDR3 sequence: CASSLDSGPQETQYF. CDR3 nucleotides: TGTGCCAGCAGCTTAGACTCGGGGCCCCAAGAGACCCAGTACTTC.

This clone occurred a few times. The germline gene is not matched at one end of the junction; a read error may be the cause. The chain combines TRBV5-4 with TRBJ1-1; D uncertain. This CDR3 is 13 amino acids long. CDR1 is SGHNT, CDR2 YYREEE, per germline (reference sequence). CDR3 loop: CASRLDGNTEAFF. DNA of the CDR3: TGTGCCAGCAGGTTGGACGGGAACACTGAAGCTTTCTTT.